The clone carrying this T cell receptor beta chain was counted between two and nine times. Its antigen is not identified. The germline gives CDR1 LGHNA, CDR2 YSLEER. The CDR3 has 14 residues. V gave up 1 base and J gave up 9 bases, with 13 bases separating them. The data stem from a study of T cell responses to AZD1222 COVID-19 vaccine. General study findings and limits: Unmutated variant regions are reportedly the target of nearly half of TCRs that are spike-specific. Donors were mostly white British, more females; clonal diversity possibly underestimated.

Sequenced by immunoSEQ multiplex PCR; TCRdb stores in-frame clones only, minus some. The sample has about 190,000 clones, about nine tenths seen once. The TCR was taken from an adult in good health. The rearrangement joins TRBV4-3 to TRBJ2-1, with a possible D match to TRBD1 (5 bases). The sample in question was peripheral blood, obtained on day 0 of AZD1222 vaccination. CDR3 sequence reads: CASSQARALGEQFF. As DNA, the CDR3 is TGCGCCAGCAGCCAAGCCAGGGCCTTGGGTGAGCAGTTCTTC.